A selection of T cell receptor beta chains follows, all from one sample in a study of Tregs in tolerant kidney transplant recipients. Assay: immunoSEQ multiplex PCR; the TCRdb copy retains only in-frame clones and omits some. The top ten clones hold 4.5% to 6.5% of a sample with some 60,000 clones, 83% of them seen once. The specimen sequenced was CD4+ T cells from blood. Every receptor here comes from a human donor in good health. The CDR3 runs from the conserved cysteine through the conserved F or W. Fields, in order: J gene, V gene, D gene, clone size, CDR3 DNA, CDR3 protein. D genes are given only for firm matches. Size tells how often a clone was seen (once, few, many) or the class of an expanded clone, and some rows leave it out.

TRBJ2-7 TRBV2 NA NA TGTGCCAGCAGTAAGGAGGGGTCCTCCTACGAGCAGTACTTC CASSKEGSSYEQYF
TRBJ1-4 TRBV7-9 NA once TGTGCCAGCAGCGAACAGCAATTCGGGAATGAAAAACTGTTTTTT CASSEQQFGNEKLFF
TRBJ2-7 TRBV2 NA NA TGTGCCAGCGGGTTCGACAGGAGACAGTACTTC CASGFDRRQYF
TRBJ2-3 TRBV6-5 NA NA TGTGCCAGCAGTTTACCTTCACCGAGGGGTCTGTATTTT CASSLPSPRGLYF
TRBJ2-7 TRBV18 TRBD1 NA TGTGCCAGCTCATTCGGGACAGCAACCTACGAGCAGTACTTC CASSFGTATYEQYF
TRBJ1-2 TRBV6-5 TRBD1 NA TGTGCCAGCAGTTACTTAAGGACAGGGGGGAGCTATGGCTACACCTTC CASSYLRTGGSYGYTF
TRBJ1-3 TRBV18 NA NA TGTGCCAGCTCACCCCAACAGGGAGTTGGGGACACCATATATTTT CASSPQQGVGDTIYF
TRBJ2-1 TRBV27 NA NA TGTGCCAGCAGTTCCGGGCGGCTGCTTAATGAGCAGTTCTTC CASSSGRLLNEQFF
TRBJ2-1 TRBV7-9 NA few TGTGCCAGCACCCGGGTGGTCTCCTACAATGAGCAGTTCTTC CASTRVVSYNEQFF
TRBJ1-1 TRBV7-2 NA NA TGTGCCAGCACCCTCTTCGGGGGGGTTGGCACTGAAGCTTTCTTT CASTLFGGVGTEAFF
TRBJ2-2 TRBV5-4 NA NA TGTGCCAGCAGCGATGGGCGTTGGCCCCTAAGATCCGGGGAGCTGTTTTTT CASSDGRWPLRSGELFF
TRBJ1-3 TRBV5-1 NA NA TGCGCCAGCAGCTCCGCCCCGGGAGGGAACACCATATATTTT CASSSAPGGNTIYF
TRBJ2-3 TRBV7-2 TRBD2 NA TGTGCCAGCAGCTTAGTCTTCGGGGGAGGGGATACGCAGTATTTT CASSLVFGGGDTQYF
TRBJ1-2 TRBV11-2 NA NA TGTGCCAGCAGCTTAGAGGCGGGTGGGGGCGACTACACCTTC CASSLEAGGGDYTF
TRBJ1-4 TRBV18 NA NA TGTGCCAGCTCATCTTACAGGGAAAGTAATGAAAAACTGTTTTTT CASSSYRESNEKLFF
TRBJ1-4 TRBV7-9 TRBD1 NA TGTGCCAGCAGCTCCATTGCCGGGACAGGCCTCCTTGGGAATGAAAAACTGTTTTTT CASSSIAGTGLLGNEKLFF
TRBJ1-2 TRBV29-1 NA NA TGCAGCGTTGACGAGTTTAGCTATGGCTACACCTTC CSVDEFSYGYTF
TRBJ2-1 TRBV9 TRBD1 NA TGTGCCAGCAGCCCGCTTCGACAGGGAGCCAATGAGCAGTTCTTC CASSPLRQGANEQFF
TRBJ2-3 TRBV7-2 TRBD2 NA TGTGCCAGTAGACTAGCGGGAGTGACAGATACGCAGTATTTT CASRLAGVTDTQYF
TRBJ1-5 TRBV2 NA NA TGTGCCACCAACGGGGGTCCGCCCCAGCATTTT CATNGGPPQHF
TRBJ1-2 TRBV12-5 NA NA TGTGCTAGTGGTTTGGTAGTTGGAGTTTTCTATGGCTACACCTTC CASGLVVGVFYGYTF
TRBJ1-2 TRBV6-1 NA NA TGTGCCAGCAGTGAAGAGGGTAGGGGACATGGCTACACCTTC CASSEEGRGHGYTF
TRBJ2-1 TRBV7-6 NA NA TGTGCCAGCAGCTCCTCCGGGGAGAGCAATGAGCAGTTCTTC CASSSSGESNEQFF
TRBJ2-1 TRBV9 NA few TGTGCCAGCAGCGTGGGATCCTACAATGAGCAGTTCTTC CASSVGSYNEQFF